This is a list of T cell receptor beta chains from one sample in a study of metastatic and nonmetastatic thyroid tumors. TCRdb re-called the PCR reads with MiXCR. The profile covers 75,000 to 100,000 clones, with roughly 13% appearing a single time and about 11% taken by the ten largest. Sequencing used blood. These receptors were collected from a female donor with papillary thyroid cancer or a benign thyroid nodule (not recorded which). Some clones in this sample may be carry-over from other donors' samples. CDR3s include the opening cysteine and the closing phenylalanine or tryptophan. D genes are given only for firm matches. A clone size is listed for some rows: how often the clone was seen (once, few, many), or a class if it is expanded.

clone size	V gene	J gene	D gene	CDR3 DNA	CDR3 protein
many	TRBV28	TRBJ1-5	NA	TGTGCCAGCAGTTTAAGAGGGTTGGGCAATCAGCCCCAGCATTTT	CASSLRGLGNQPQHF
many	TRBV10-3	TRBJ2-1	NA	TGTGCCATCAGTGAGTCGGAAGCGGTCAGCTCCTACAATGAGCAGTTCTTC	CAISESEAVSSYNEQFF
NA	TRBV20-1	TRBJ1-2	NA	TGCAGTGCTAACCCCGTAGGCCCCTATGGCTACACCTTC	CSANPVGPYGYTF
NA	TRBV14	TRBJ2-1	NA	TGTGCCAGCAGCCAAGGGCGGGGATACTCCTACAATGAGCAGTTCTTC	CASSQGRGYSYNEQFF
many	TRBV10-3	TRBJ2-1	TRBD2	TGTGCCATCGGTCCGGGACTAGGATACAATGAGCAGTTCTTC	CAIGPGLGYNEQFF
many	TRBV6-1	TRBJ2-1	NA	TGTGCCAGCAGTTTAGCTTTAGGGGGGTACAATGAGCAGTTCTTC	CASSLALGGYNEQFF
many	TRBV5-1	TRBJ2-7	NA	TGCGCCAGCAGTGGGAGATTAAGTGGTTCTGGGAGGAACGAGCAGTACTTC	CASSGRLSGSGRNEQYF
many	TRBV5-1	TRBJ2-1	TRBD1	TGCGCCAGCAGCTGGGGACAGGACACTTACAATGAGCAGTTCTTC	CASSWGQDTYNEQFF
many	TRBV7-2	TRBJ2-2	NA	TGTGCCAGCAGCCCGAGAGGGGAGCTGTTTTTT	CASSPRGELFF
many	TRBV5-6	TRBJ1-1	NA	TGTGCCAGCAGCTTGGGGCCGAACACTGAAGCTTTCTTT	CASSLGPNTEAFF
many	TRBV5-1	TRBJ2-7	NA	TGCGCCAGCAGCACCCCACAGGGCTACGAGCAGTACTTC	CASSTPQGYEQYF
many	TRBV11-2	TRBJ2-7	NA	TGTGCCAGCAGCACAGAGGTGGGCTCAACCTACGAGCAGTACTTC	CASSTEVGSTYEQYF
many	TRBV6-2/TRBV6-3	TRBJ2-6	TRBD1	TGTGCCAGCAGTTATGGGACAGGCACCTCTGGGGCCAACGTCCTGACTTTC	CASSYGTGTSGANVLTF
many	TRBV6-1	TRBJ1-1	NA	TGTGCCAGCACCGACCGGGACTCGAACACTGAAGCTTTCTTT	CASTDRDSNTEAFF
many	TRBV6-2/TRBV6-3	TRBJ1-1	NA	TGTGCCAGCAGTTACGTGGACACTGAAGCTTTCTTT	CASSYVDTEAFF
NA	TRBV10-3	TRBJ1-2	NA	TGTGCCATCAGTGAACGGGGAGGCTACCTCACCTTC	CAISERGGYLTF
NA	TRBV11-1	TRBJ1-5	NA	TGTGCCAGCAGCGCCATCCCGGGTCAGCCCCAGCATTTT	CASSAIPGQPQHF
many	TRBV11-2	TRBJ1-6	NA	TGTGCCAGCAGCTTAGGGGTGGTTACTCAGTCACCCCTCCACTTT	CASSLGVVTQSPLHF
many	TRBV20-1	TRBJ1-1	NA	TGCAGTGCTAGTAACTCGAACACTGAAGCTTTCTTT	CSASNSNTEAFF
many	TRBV4-3	TRBJ2-5	NA	TGCGCCAGCAGCCAAGAGGCGCTTTACCAAGAGACCCAGTACTTC	CASSQEALYQETQYF
many	TRBV15	TRBJ1-4	NA	TGTGCCACCAGCAGAGTGACAGTTAATGAAAAACTGTTTTTT	CATSRVTVNEKLFF
many	TRBV5-6	TRBJ1-1	TRBD1	TGTGCCAGCAGCTTGGTAACAGGGGGCCGGAACACTGAAGCTTTCTTT	CASSLVTGGRNTEAFF
NA	TRBV30	TRBJ2-5	NA	TGTGCCTGGGGTTCCCCGACAGGCTCGAAAGAGACCCAGTACTTC	CAWGSPTGSKETQYF
many	TRBV7-2	TRBJ1-4	NA	TGTGCCAGCAGCTTAAGGACCGGATCGGGCGAAAAACTGTTTTTT	CASSLRTGSGEKLFF
NA	TRBV4-3	TRBJ1-4	TRBD1	TGCGCCAGCAGCCCCGGGACAGGGAGTGAAAAACTGTTTTTT	CASSPGTGSEKLFF
many	TRBV9	TRBJ1-1	NA	TGTGCCAGCAGCGGGGACGGATTGAACACTGAAGCTTTCTTT	CASSGDGLNTEAFF
many	TRBV20-1	TRBJ2-5	TRBD1	TGCAGTGCTAGAGCGACAGGGAATCAGGAGACCCAGTACTTC	CSARATGNQETQYF
many	TRBV6-2/TRBV6-3	TRBJ2-6	NA	TGTGCCAGCAGTTACTCTCCCAGGGGCGCCTTGGTTGGGGCCAACGTCCTGACTTTC	CASSYSPRGALVGANVLTF
many	TRBV9	TRBJ2-3	NA	TGTGCCAGCAGCGTAGCGGAGCGGTCCACAGATACGCAGTATTTT	CASSVAERSTDTQYF
many	TRBV27	TRBJ2-1	NA	TGTGCCACCCCGGTAGGAAGTGAGCAGTTCTTC	CATPVGSEQFF
many	TRBV12-3/TRBV12-4	TRBJ1-5	NA	TGTGCCAGCAGTCCCCGTGGGGAGTTGGGCAATCAGCCCCAGCATTTT	CASSPRGELGNQPQHF
many	TRBV30	TRBJ2-1	TRBD2	TGTGCCTGGAGCCCGGGACTAGCGGGAGGGCCCGATGAGCAGTTCTTC	CAWSPGLAGGPDEQFF
many	TRBV2	TRBJ2-7	NA	TGTGCCAGCAGTGAAGACAGAAACTACGAGCAGTACTTC	CASSEDRNYEQYF
many	TRBV11-1	TRBJ2-5	NA	TGTGCCAGCAGCTTAGTTGGACCTGTTCCCCAGTACTTC	CASSLVGPVPQYF
many	TRBV6-1	TRBJ2-3	NA	TGTGCCAGCTCAAGTGGAGGGCGGGGAGATACGCAGTATTTT	CASSSGGRGDTQYF
many	TRBV20-1	TRBJ1-1	TRBD1	TGCAGTGCCCCGGACAGGGGGTCTGAAGCTTTCTTT	CSAPDRGSEAFF
NA	TRBV30	TRBJ1-2	NA	TGTGCCTTGATTAAGGACTATGGCTACACCTTC	CALIKDYGYTF
NA	TRBV20-1	TRBJ2-5	NA	TGCAGTGCTAGTTTCACCCGCCTGATGGGGGAGATGGAAGAGACCCAGTACTTC	CSASFTRLMGEMEETQYF
many	TRBV6-2/TRBV6-3	TRBJ2-3	TRBD1	TGTGCCAGCAGTAGAAGGACAGGGCTCACAGATACGCAGTATTTT	CASSRRTGLTDTQYF